Below are 17 T cell receptor beta chains sequenced from a single sample in a study of STAT5B mutations in CD4+ large granular lymphocyte leukemia. Libraries were prepared by immunoSEQ multiplex PCR; TCRdb keeps only in-frame clonotypes and omits some of them. The sample consists of roughly 48,000 clones, less than 85% of them appearing once. The sample taken for sequencing was CD4+ T cells from blood buffy coats. These receptor sequences come from a human donor in good health.

Regarding this clone: Germline and junction disagree at one end, which may indicate a read error. The chain is built from TRBV30 and TRBJ1-1; D gene unclear. In germline, CDR1 is GTSNPN, CDR2 SVGIG (reference sequence). This CDR3 contains 12 residues. The CDR3, as DNA: TGTGCCTGGGGTGTCTTTGACACTGAAGCTTTCTTT. This codes for CAWGVFDTEAFF.

This clone was seen only a few times. V usage is TRBV19 and J usage is TRBJ1-3; D is unclear. The V gene lost 5 bases and the J gene lost 0 bases, with 11 bases spanning the gap. The CDR3 loop spans 15 amino acids. The germline gives CDR1 LNHDA, CDR2 SQIVND (reference sequence). CDR3 loop: CASSVGIFSGNTIYF. The CDR3 DNA reads as TGTGCCAGTAGTGTCGGAATATTCTCTGGAAACACCATATATTTT.

The CDR3 DNA follows: TGTGCCAGCAGCTTGGATGGGGCTTTGGGAAAACTGTTTTTT. Translating it yields CASSLDGALGKLFF. The V gene is TRBV5-4, the J gene TRBJ1-4, with D perhaps matching TRBD1 (5 bases). The CDR3 loop spans 14 amino acids. The germline CDR1 and CDR2 sequences are SGHNT and YYREEE (reference sequence). Trimming shortened V by 0 bases and J by 10 bases, and 13 bases separated the two germline ends.

This clone was counted between two and nine times. V gene TRBV25-1 combines with J gene TRBJ1-6; the match to TRBD1 covers 7 bases. With V trimmed by 6 bases and J by 7 bases, 3 bases remained unmatched. CDR3 length: 13 amino acids. Germline values: CDR1 MGHDK, CDR2 SYGVNS. CDR3 in amino acids: CASSRDRNSPLHF. In DNA, the CDR3 is TGTGCCAGCAGCCGGGACAGAAATTCACCCCTCCACTTT.

V gene TRBV18 combines with J gene TRBJ1-3, with 7 bases identical to TRBD1. Looked up from germline, CDR1 is KGHSH and CDR2 is LQKENI. The CDR3 runs 13 residues. The trim removed 5 bases at V and 8 bases at J, leaving 6 bases unmatched. The CDR3 sequence: CASSDGQADTIYF. The CDR3, as DNA: TGTGCCAGCTCAGATGGACAGGCGGACACCATATATTTT.

V is TRBV30 and J is TRBJ2-3; 11 nucleotides line up with TRBD2. The CDR3 contains 13 residues. Germline V gene sequence: CDR1 GTSNPN, CDR2 SVGIG (reference sequence). The ends lost 7 bases at V and 1 base at J; junction bases unmatched: 1. CDR3 in DNA: TGTGCCTTGACTAGCGGGGGCACAGATACGCAGTATTTT. Its translation is CALTSGGTDTQYF.

The genes are TRBV19 and TRBJ1-4; D not certain. Trimming took 6 bases from V and 5 from J, leaving 16 bases between them. The CDR3 runs to 15 residues. CDR1 is LNHDA and CDR2 is SQIVND in the germline V gene (reference sequence). CDR3 nucleotides: TGTGCCAGTAGCTGGCGAGCGAGAGTAAATGAAAAACTGTTTTTT. Its translation is CASSWRARVNEKLFF.

This clone was detected only a few times. The chain links TRBV7-9 to TRBJ1-2; TRBD1 is a possible D gene (5 bases). Germline values: CDR1 SEHNR, CDR2 FQNEAQ (reference sequence). The CDR3 is 14 amino acids. V lost 1 base and J lost 8, with 14 bases in between. Written as DNA, the CDR3 is TGTGCCAGCAGCTTAGGGACGGGGACGCAAGGCTACACCTTC. This sequence encodes CASSLGTGTQGYTF.

This clone was seen only once. This chain links TRBV5-6 with TRBJ2-1, with 7 bases lining up with TRBD1. CDR1 is SGHDT, CDR2 YYEEEE, per germline. This CDR3 region has 14 residues. V trimming: 1 base; J trimming: 7 bases; junction bases outside the gene matches: 5. The CDR3 here is CASSLSGTANEQFF. The CDR3 nucleotides are TGTGCCAGCAGCTTGAGTGGGACAGCAAATGAGCAGTTCTTC.

The chain recombines TRBV4-2 with TRBJ2-3; 8 bases line up with TRBD2. V was clipped by 0 bases and J by 2 bases; unmatched bases: 7. This CDR3 region has 17 residues. Per germline, CDR1 LGHNA and CDR2 YNFKEQ. DNA of the CDR3: TGTGCCAGCAGCCAAGATGCGGGGGGACGCCCCACAGATACGCAGTATTTT. Protein product: CASSQDAGGRPTDTQYF.

The rearrangement joins TRBV7-2 to TRBJ2-7; D perhaps matches TRBD2 (7 bases). CDR1 and CDR2 (germline): SGHTA, FQGNSA. The V gene lost 3 bases and the J gene lost 3 bases, with 15 bases spanning the gap. This CDR3 spans 15 amino acids. CDR3 in DNA: TGTGCCAGCAGCTTCCAGGCGGGGGCGGACTACGAGCAGTACGTC. Protein sequence: CASSFQAGADYEQYV.

The V gene is TRBV7-3, the J gene TRBJ2-7; TRBD1 is a possible D gene (6 bases). Trimming took off 5 bases at V and 6 bases at J, with 17 bases between the two ends. The CDR3 has 14 amino acids. CDR1 is SGHTA and CDR2 is FQGTGA in the germline V gene. CDR3 DNA: TGTGCCAGCAGCGCTCAACAGGGCATCACCGAGCAGTACTTC. This translates into CASSAQQGITEQYF.

This clone has only a few counts. V is TRBV9 and J is TRBJ1-4; 9 bases fit TRBD1. Germline assignment: CDR1 SGDLS and CDR2 YYNGEE. This CDR3 contains 16 residues. With V trimmed by 0 bases and J by 5 bases, 5 bases remained unmatched. CDR3 DNA: TGTGCCAGCAGCGTAGCCCCGGGACAGGGCAATGAAAAACTGTTTTTT. It is translated as CASSVAPGQGNEKLFF.

This chain links TRBV28 with TRBJ1-4, with D unclear. With 3 bases removed from V and 5 bases from J, the gap between germline ends came to 7 bases. This CDR3 region has 13 residues. CDR1 and CDR2 from the germline V gene are MDHEN and SYDVKM. The CDR3 loop is CASSLSGNEKLFF. Here the CDR3 DNA reads TGTGCCAGCAGTTTGTCCGGGAATGAAAAACTGTTTTTT.

The chain recombines TRBV5-1 with TRBJ2-3; D is possibly TRBD1 (5 bases). Trimming removed 2 bases at V and 1 base at J, with 8 bases between. The CDR3 length is 14 residues. CDR1 SGHRS and CDR2 YFSETQ come from the germline V gene. For the CDR3, the DNA is TGCGCCAGCAGCTTCGGCAGGGGCACAGATACGCAGTATTTT. It encodes CASSFGRGTDTQYF. Complete variable domain (other parts from reference TRBV5-1 and TRBJ2-3): KAGVTQTPRYLIKTRGQQVTLSCSPISGHRSVSWYQQTPGQGLQFLFEYFSETQRNKGNFPGRFSGRQFSNSRSEMNVSTLELGDSALYLCASSFGRGTDTQYFGPGTRLTVL.

This rearrangement joins TRBV7-3 to TRBJ2-1, with 7 bases fitting TRBD2. This CDR3 comprises 14 residues. The germline gives CDR1 SGHTA, CDR2 FQGTGA. V shed 5 bases and J 5 bases; nucleotides not matched to a gene: 6. The chain's CDR3 is CASSPSLADNEQFF. CDR3 coding DNA: TGTGCCAGCAGCCCCTCGCTAGCGGACAATGAGCAGTTCTTC.

The CDR3, as DNA: TGTGCCACCAGCAGAGATAGGGGAGTCTACAATGAGCAGTTCTTC. Translating gives CATSRDRGVYNEQFF. The gene calls are TRBV15 and TRBJ2-1, with D perhaps matching TRBD1 or TRBD2 (5 bases each). Germline V gene sequence: CDR1 LNHNV, CDR2 YYDKDF (reference sequence). The length of the CDR3 is 15 residues. Trimming removed 0 bases at V and 3 bases at J, with 9 bases between. The complete variable domain, with remaining parts taken from reference TRBV15 and TRBJ2-1, reads DAMVIQNPRYQVTQFGKPVTLSCSQTLNHNVMYWYQQKSSQAPKLLFHYYDKDFNNEADTPDNFQSRRPNTSFCFLDIRSPGLGDTAMYLCATSRDRGVYNEQFFGPGTRLTVL.